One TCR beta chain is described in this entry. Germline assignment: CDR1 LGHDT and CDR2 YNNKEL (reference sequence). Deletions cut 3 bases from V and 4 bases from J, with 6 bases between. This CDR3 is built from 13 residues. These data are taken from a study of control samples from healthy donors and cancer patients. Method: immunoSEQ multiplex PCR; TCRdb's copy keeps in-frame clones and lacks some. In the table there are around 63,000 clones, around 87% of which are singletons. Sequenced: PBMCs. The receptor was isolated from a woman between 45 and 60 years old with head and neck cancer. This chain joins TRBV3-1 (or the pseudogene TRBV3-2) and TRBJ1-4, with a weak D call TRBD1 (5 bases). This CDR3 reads CASSQGLNEKLFF. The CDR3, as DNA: TGTGCCAGCAGCCAGGGGCTTAATGAAAAACTGTTTTTT.